Shown below are 26 T cell receptor beta chains from a single sample sequenced in a study of cytomegalovirus exposure and HLA in healthy donors. Researchers ran the PCR with 60 Vbeta and 13 Jbeta primers. Method: immunoSEQ multiplex PCR; TCRdb's copy keeps in-frame clones and lacks some. The sample lists 90,000 to 150,000 clones, 60% to 75% occurring once. Specimen: PBMCs. The receptors were gathered from a woman aged 40 to 49 in good health and CMV-seropositive.

This chain uses TRBV6-1 with TRBJ1-4; 9 nucleotides line up with TRBD1. From germline, CDR1 is MNHNS and CDR2 SASEGT. The CDR3 is 14 amino acids. The trim removed 6 bases at V and 7 bases at J, leaving 6 bases unmatched. The CDR3 DNA is TGTGCCAGCAGAGAGGGACAGGGTGCTGAAAAACTGTTTTTT. Residues: CASREGQGAEKLFF.

The V gene is TRBV7-9, the J gene TRBJ1-2; D gene uncertain. Trimming took 5 bases from V and 6 from J, leaving 16 bases between them. Germline V lookup: CDR1 SEHNR, CDR2 FQNEAQ (reference sequence). The CDR3 has 14 residues. The CDR3 loop reads CASSPKPLYDGYTF. The CDR3 nucleotides are TGTGCCAGCAGCCCAAAGCCTTTATACGATGGCTACACCTTC.

This clone showed up just a few times. The CDR3 DNA sequence: TGCGCCAGCAGCCAAGATTTGGCAGACTACGAGCAGTACTTC. This sequence encodes CASSQDLADYEQYF. The chain recombines TRBV4-3 with TRBJ2-7; D gene uncertain. The CDR3 spans 14 residues. The V gene lost 0 bases and the J gene lost 3 bases, with 9 bases spanning the gap. The germline CDR1 and CDR2 sequences are LGHNA and YSLEER.

V is TRBV5-5 and J is TRBJ1-1, with TRBD1 matching 7 bases. Per germline, CDR1 SGHKS and CDR2 YYEKEE (reference sequence). The CDR3 contains 14 residues. J was trimmed by 3 bases and V by 4 bases; bases with no gene match: 6. The CDR3 protein is CASSTKQGYTEAFF. CDR3 DNA sequence: TGTGCCAGCAGCACCAAACAGGGGTACACTGAAGCTTTCTTT.

This clone was observed a single time. The chain is built from TRBV7-3 and TRBJ2-1, with 9 bases identical to TRBD2. There are 14 residues in the CDR3. CDR1 and CDR2 (germline): SGHTA, FQGTGA. J was trimmed by 6 bases and V by 5 bases; bases with no gene match: 5. CDR3 sequence (DNA): TGTGCCAGCAGCACGGGACTAGCTTTCAATGAGCAGTTCTTC. It yields the protein CASSTGLAFNEQFF.

This chain uses TRBV5-6 with TRBJ2-6; 7 nucleotides agree with TRBD1. Trimming cost V 1 base and J 0 bases; bases outside gene matches: 7. The CDR3 loop spans 18 amino acids. CDR1 SGHDT and CDR2 YYEEEE come from the germline V gene. The CDR3 region is CASSLRGPISSGANVLTF. The CDR3 nucleotides are TGTGCCAGCAGCTTGAGGGGGCCTATCAGCTCTGGGGCCAACGTCCTGACTTTC.

The chain is built from TRBV19 and TRBJ2-2; a weak D match, TRBD1 (6 bases). V was pared by 10 bases and J by 5 bases, with 14 bases between. The germline CDR1 and CDR2 sequences are LNHDA and SQIVND (reference sequence). CDR3 length: 13 amino acids. Here the CDR3 DNA reads TGTGCCATAGAGGCAGGGGTGACCGGGGAGCTGTTTTTT. It is translated as CAIEAGVTGELFF.

This clone was counted once. This chain links TRBV15 with TRBJ2-1, with a tentative D call TRBD2 (7 bases). With 6 bases removed from V and 5 bases from J, the gap between germline ends came to 14 bases. CDR3 size: 14 residues. Per germline, CDR1 LNHNV and CDR2 YYDKDF (reference sequence). CDR3 amino acids: CATSLREGDNEQFF. Here the CDR3 DNA reads TGTGCCACCAGTTTGAGGGAGGGGGACAATGAGCAGTTCTTC.

This rearrangement joins TRBV14 to TRBJ1-3; a weak D match, TRBD1 (6 bases). CDR3 size: 18 residues. V lost 4 bases and J lost 0, with 19 bases in between. Per germline, CDR1 SGHDN and CDR2 FVKESK. The CDR3 region has the DNA TGTGCCAGCAGCCCCCGACAGGTTATCAACTTCTCTGGAAACACCATATATTTT. Protein: CASSPRQVINFSGNTIYF.

V gene TRBV4-3 combines with J gene TRBJ2-3; TRBD2 agrees at 11 bases. From germline, CDR1 is LGHNA and CDR2 YSLEER. V was clipped by 1 base and J by 0 bases; unmatched bases: 9. This CDR3 comprises 19 residues. The CDR3 region has the DNA TGCGCCAGCAGCCAAGTCATTAGCGGGGGGGGCTCTAGCACAGATACGCAGTATTTT. This gives the protein CASSQVISGGGSSTDTQYF.

On this clone: The identical CDR3 is also encoded by other nucleotide sequences in the sample. The chain uses TRBV5-1 and TRBJ1-3, with D tentatively TRBD1 (5 bases). The germline V gene has CDR1 SGHRS and CDR2 YFSETQ. The V end was cut by 4 bases, the J end by 0 bases, with 8 bases between. The CDR3 has 14 residues. DNA of the CDR3: TGCGCCAGCAGCCCCCAGGGCTCTGGAAACACCATATATTTT. Protein sequence: CASSPQGSGNTIYF.

The V and J genes are TRBV10-3 and TRBJ2-3; D is possibly TRBD2 (5 bases). Germline V CDR1 and CDR2: ENHRY, SYGVKD. The CDR3 is 15 amino acids. The germline V and J ends were trimmed by 5 bases and 4 bases, with 16 bases remaining between them. The DNA of the CDR3 is TGTGCCATCAGTAACCCAAATAGCGCCGCAGATACGCAGTATTTT. It codes for CAISNPNSAADTQYF.

The V and J genes are TRBV6-5 and TRBJ2-7, with 7 nucleotides matching TRBD1. CDR3 length: 12 amino acids. V dropped 2 bases and J dropped 12; count of bases not matched to a gene: 7. Germline CDR1 reads MNHEY; CDR2 reads SVGAGI. CDR3 nucleotides: TGTGCCAGCAGTTACCCCCCCGGGACAGCGTACTTC. Translation gives CASSYPPGTAYF.

The DNA of the CDR3 is TGTGCCAGCAGCCCGCTGACAGGGGTGGGGGAAAAACTGTTTTTT. Its protein is CASSPLTGVGEKLFF. This chain connects TRBV7-2 to TRBJ1-4; TRBD1 matches at 8 bases. Trimming took 5 bases from V and 8 from J; bases not matched to a gene: 10. CDR3 length equals 15 residues. The germline CDR1 and CDR2 sequences are SGHTA and FQGNSA. The variable domain in full, completed from reference TRBV7-2 and TRBJ1-4, reads GAGVSQSPSNKVTEKGKDVELRCDPISGHTALYWYRQSLGQGLEFLIYFQGNSAPDKSGLPSDRFSAERTGGSVSTLTIQRTQQEDSAVYLCASSPLTGVGEKLFFGSGTQLSVL.

The V call is TRBV27, the J call TRBJ2-3; D is perhaps TRBD2 (5 bases). The CDR3 contains 13 residues. The germline CDR1 and CDR2 sequences are MNHEY and SMNVEV (reference sequence). Trimming took 3 bases from V and 3 from J, leaving 7 bases between them. The CDR3 DNA sequence: TGTGCCAGCAGTTTTAGGGAGACAGATACGCAGTATTTT. Its translation is CASSFRETDTQYF.

The gene calls are TRBV19 and TRBJ1-5, with TRBD1 identical over 9 bases. This CDR3 has 18 residues. The germline CDR1 and CDR2 sequences are LNHDA and SQIVND (reference sequence). Unmatched junction bases numbered 10, after V lost 1 base and J lost 3 bases. The CDR3 region has the DNA TGTGCCAGTAGTATAGGCCCAGCTGGGACAGGGATCAATCAGCCCCAGCATTTT. Its translation: CASSIGPAGTGINQPQHF. The full variable domain, with the rest looked up from reference TRBV19 and TRBJ1-5, is DGGITQSPKYLFRKEGQNVTLSCEQNLNHDAMYWYRQDPGQGLRLIYYSQIVNDFQKGDIAEGYSVSREKKESFPLTVTSAQKNPTAFYLCASSIGPAGTGINQPQHFGDGTRLSIL.

The rearrangement uses TRBV28 and TRBJ2-1; D gene uncertain. The CDR3 length is 12 residues. V gave up 5 bases and J gave up 10 bases, with 12 bases separating them. CDR1 MDHEN and CDR2 SYDVKM come from the germline V gene. CDR3 bases: TGTGCCAGCAGTCCTGTTGCCCTAGAGCAGTTCTTC. This codes for CASSPVALEQFF.

This sequence joins TRBV7-2 and TRBJ1-2; D might be TRBD1 (6 bases). The V and J ends lost 5 bases and 8 bases respectively, with 15 bases between them. The germline V gene encodes CDR1 SGHTA and CDR2 FQGNSA. The length of the CDR3 is 13 residues. The CDR3 nucleotides are TGTGCCAGCAGCGGAGACAGGACTGGGGGCTACACCTTC. This sequence encodes CASSGDRTGGYTF.

V is TRBV28 and J is TRBJ2-1; 10 bases are shared with TRBD2. This CDR3 has 15 amino acids. The germline V gene encodes CDR1 MDHEN and CDR2 SYDVKM. The V gene end was trimmed by 1 base and the J gene end by 6 bases; junction bases not matched to a gene: 3. CDR3 nucleotide sequence: TGTGCCAGCAGTTTATCGGCTAGCGGGAGCAATGAGCAGTTCTTC. This encodes CASSLSASGSNEQFF.

This clone was found a few times. The sample carries other DNA sequences with the same CDR3. V gene TRBV9 combines with J gene TRBJ2-7; D is perhaps TRBD2 (7 bases). The CDR3 extends over 15 amino acids. Germline V lookup: CDR1 SGDLS, CDR2 YYNGEE. The V end lost 0 bases, the J end lost 4 bases, and 14 bases lay between the germline ends. The CDR3: CASSVGGGSPYEQYF. CDR3 sequence (DNA): TGTGCCAGCAGCGTAGGCGGGGGCTCCCCTTACGAGCAGTACTTC.

The rearrangement joins TRBV6-6 to TRBJ1-4; tentative D call: TRBD1 (6 bases). The CDR3 has 16 amino acids. The germline CDR1 and CDR2 sequences are MNHNY and SVGAGI (reference sequence). Trimming pared 7 bases from V and 0 bases from J, leaving 15 bases between. The CDR3 nucleotides are TGTGCCAGCATCCAGGACAGAGAAACAACTAATGAAAAACTGTTTTTT. Translating gives CASIQDRETTNEKLFF.

This chain uses TRBV13 with TRBJ2-1; 15 nucleotides agree with TRBD2. This CDR3 comprises 18 residues. J lost 0 bases, V lost 3 bases, and 3 bases had no gene match. CDR1 is PRHDT and CDR2 is FYEKMQ in the germline V gene (reference sequence). The CDR3 DNA is TGTGCCAGCAGCTTCGGACTAGCGGGGGGGAACTCCTACAATGAGCAGTTCTTC. Encoded protein: CASSFGLAGGNSYNEQFF.

This clone was seen a few times. V is TRBV28 and J is TRBJ2-7, with a weak D call TRBD2 (5 bases). Deletions cut 6 bases from V and 6 bases from J, with 24 bases between. Germline-derived CDR1 and CDR2 are MDHEN and SYDVKM. The CDR3 length is 16 residues. CDR3 nucleotide sequence: TGTGCCAGCAGCCCTCGGGGTAGGGTCCCCTCTTCCGAGCAGTACTTC. Its translation is CASSPRGRVPSSEQYF.

This clone was recorded once. The J gene is TRBJ2-1, the V gene TRBV7-2; the match to TRBD1 covers 7 bases. This CDR3 spans 13 amino acids. J lost 8 bases, V lost 5 bases, and 6 bases had no gene match. CDR1 SGHTA and CDR2 FQGNSA come from the germline V gene. The CDR3 loop is CASSPGQVHEQFF. The CDR3, as DNA: TGTGCCAGCAGCCCAGGACAGGTCCATGAGCAGTTCTTC.

J is TRBJ2-5 and V is TRBV19; D gene ambiguous. The CDR3 length is 13 residues. Trimming removed 1 base at V and 1 base at J, with 4 bases between. The germline V gene has CDR1 LNHDA and CDR2 SQIVND (reference sequence). CDR3 amino acids: CASSIASQETQYF. The CDR3 region has the DNA TGTGCCAGTAGTATAGCGTCCCAAGAGACCCAGTACTTC.

The chain joins TRBV7-9 to TRBJ2-7, with TRBD1 as a possible D gene (6 bases). This CDR3 is 16 amino acids long. V gave up 1 base and J gave up 2 bases, with 15 bases separating them. The germline V gene encodes CDR1 SEHNR and CDR2 FQNEAQ (reference sequence). CDR3 in amino acids: CASSLEGTIYPYEQYF. CDR3 nucleotide sequence: TGTGCCAGCAGCTTAGAAGGGACAATCTATCCCTACGAGCAGTACTTC. The complete variable domain, with remaining parts taken from reference TRBV7-9 and TRBJ2-7, reads DTGVSQNPRHKITKRGQNVTFRCDPISEHNRLYWYRQTLGQGPEFLTYFQNEAQLEKSRLLSDRFSAERPKGSFSTLEIQRTEQGDSAMYLCASSLEGTIYPYEQYFGPGTRLTVT.